This T cell receptor (beta chain) was sequenced during a study of cytomegalovirus exposure and HLA in healthy donors. The CDR3 covers 15 residues. V was pared by 3 bases and J by 7 bases, with 10 bases of the junction left unmatched. The germline CDR1 and CDR2 sequences are SGHRS and YFSETQ. PCR involved 60 Vbeta and 13 Jbeta primers. Generated by immunoSEQ multiplex PCR, the TCRdb table keeps only in-frame clones and is missing some. Its clone listing holds 150,000 or so clones. A note on this clone: Its antigen is not identified.

The study's findings and limits: Earlier analysis yielded a pattern in which most TCR beta V segments were productive about 90% or about 30% of the time. It was 150 to 200 TCR beta chains that were listed as cytomegalovirus-associated.

The origin of this receptor is a woman younger than 30 in good health and CMV-seronegative. The chain combines TRBV5-1 with TRBJ2-1; 7 bases are a match to TRBD1. What was sequenced was PBMCs. The CDR3 DNA reads TGCGCCAGCAGCTACAACAGGGGATTTGGGAATGAGCAGTTCTTC. It is translated as CASSYNRGFGNEQFF.